Sequencing of this TCR beta chain was carried out in a study of blood T cell repertoires in COVID-19. Turning to the study itself: Sample material is recorded as cDNA or gDNA derived from T cells, B-cell-depleted T cells, or PBMCs.

Between the trimmed V and J ends, which lost 2 bases and 6 bases, there was a span of 11 bases. Germline V CDR1 and CDR2: SEHNR, FQNEAQ (reference sequence). There are 13 residues in the CDR3. Authors' data handling: Amplification of reference gene primers was used by the study to estimate nucleated cell counts. Method: immunoSEQ multiplex PCR; TCRdb's copy keeps in-frame clones and lacks some. That table is the source of V, J and clone size, and D and trimming were worked out from the DNA. The data show approximately 140,000 clones, around 90% seen once. The sequence came from a woman in her sixties with active or convalescent COVID-19. The chain uses TRBV7-9 and TRBJ2-7, with D possibly matching TRBD2 (5 bases). Material for sequencing was peripheral blood. CDR3 nucleotide sequence: TGTGCCAGCAGCTTAATCAGACTAAGCGAGCAGTACTTC. Its protein product is CASSLIRLSEQYF.